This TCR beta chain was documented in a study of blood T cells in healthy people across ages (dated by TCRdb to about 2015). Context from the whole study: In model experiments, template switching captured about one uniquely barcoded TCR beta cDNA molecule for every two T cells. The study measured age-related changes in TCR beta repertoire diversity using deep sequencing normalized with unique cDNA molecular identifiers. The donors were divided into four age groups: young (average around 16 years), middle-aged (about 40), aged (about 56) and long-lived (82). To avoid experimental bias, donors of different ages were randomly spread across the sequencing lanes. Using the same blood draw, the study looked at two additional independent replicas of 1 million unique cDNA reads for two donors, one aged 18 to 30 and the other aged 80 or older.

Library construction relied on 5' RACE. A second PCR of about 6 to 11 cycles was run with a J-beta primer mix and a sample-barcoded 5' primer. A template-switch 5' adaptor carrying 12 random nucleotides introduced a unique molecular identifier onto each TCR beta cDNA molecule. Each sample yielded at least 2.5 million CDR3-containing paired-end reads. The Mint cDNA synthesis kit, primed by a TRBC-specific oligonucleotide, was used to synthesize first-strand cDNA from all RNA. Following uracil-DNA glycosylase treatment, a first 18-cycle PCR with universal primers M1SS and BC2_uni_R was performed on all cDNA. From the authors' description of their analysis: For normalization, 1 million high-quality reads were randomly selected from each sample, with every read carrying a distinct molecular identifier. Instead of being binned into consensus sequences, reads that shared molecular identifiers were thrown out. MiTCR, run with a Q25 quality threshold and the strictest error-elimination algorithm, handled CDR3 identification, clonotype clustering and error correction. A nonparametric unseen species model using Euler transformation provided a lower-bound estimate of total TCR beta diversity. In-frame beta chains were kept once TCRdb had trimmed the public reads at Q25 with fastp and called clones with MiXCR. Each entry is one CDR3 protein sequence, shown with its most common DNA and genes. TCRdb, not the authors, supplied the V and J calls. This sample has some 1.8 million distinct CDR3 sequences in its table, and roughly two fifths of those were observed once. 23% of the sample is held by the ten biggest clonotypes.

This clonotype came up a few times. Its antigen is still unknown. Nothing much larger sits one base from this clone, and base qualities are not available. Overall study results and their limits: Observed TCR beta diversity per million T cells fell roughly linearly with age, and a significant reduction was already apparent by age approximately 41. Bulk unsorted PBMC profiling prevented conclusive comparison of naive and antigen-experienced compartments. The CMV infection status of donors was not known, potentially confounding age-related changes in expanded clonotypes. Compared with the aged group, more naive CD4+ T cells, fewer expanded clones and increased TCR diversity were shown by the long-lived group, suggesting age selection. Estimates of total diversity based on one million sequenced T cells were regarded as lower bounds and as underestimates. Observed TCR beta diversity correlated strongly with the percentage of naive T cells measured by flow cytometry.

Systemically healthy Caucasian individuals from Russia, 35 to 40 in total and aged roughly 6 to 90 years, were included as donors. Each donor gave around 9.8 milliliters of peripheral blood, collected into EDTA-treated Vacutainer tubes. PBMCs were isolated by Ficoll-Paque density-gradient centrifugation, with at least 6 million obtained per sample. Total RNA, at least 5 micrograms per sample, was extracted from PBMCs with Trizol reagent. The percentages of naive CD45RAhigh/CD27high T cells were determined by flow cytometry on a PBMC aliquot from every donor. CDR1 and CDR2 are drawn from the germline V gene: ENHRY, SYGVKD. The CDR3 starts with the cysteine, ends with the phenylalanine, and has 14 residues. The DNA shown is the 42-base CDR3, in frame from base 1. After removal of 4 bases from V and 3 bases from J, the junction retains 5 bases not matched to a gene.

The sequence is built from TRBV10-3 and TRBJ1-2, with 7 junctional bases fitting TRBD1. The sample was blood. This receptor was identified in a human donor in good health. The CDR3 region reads CAISGRDSHYGYTF. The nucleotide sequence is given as TGTGCCATCAGTGGCCGGGACAGCCACTATGGCTACACCTTC.